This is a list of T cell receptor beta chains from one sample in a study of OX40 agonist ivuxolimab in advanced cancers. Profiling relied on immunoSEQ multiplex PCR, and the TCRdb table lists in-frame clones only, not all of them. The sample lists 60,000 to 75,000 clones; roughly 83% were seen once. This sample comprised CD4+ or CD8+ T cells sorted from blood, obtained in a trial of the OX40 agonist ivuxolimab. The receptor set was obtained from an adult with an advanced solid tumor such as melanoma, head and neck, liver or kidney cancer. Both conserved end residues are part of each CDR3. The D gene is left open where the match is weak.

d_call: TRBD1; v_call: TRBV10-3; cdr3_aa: CAINTGGAGPYEQYF
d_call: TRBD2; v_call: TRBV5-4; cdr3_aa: CASSSKTSGRSDTQYF
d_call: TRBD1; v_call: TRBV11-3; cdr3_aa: CASSPTGKNNYGYTF
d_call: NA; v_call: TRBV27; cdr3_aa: CASSSADWVRSYTF
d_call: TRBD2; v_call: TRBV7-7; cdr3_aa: CASSLGIAGSGNEQFF
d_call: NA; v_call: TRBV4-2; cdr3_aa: CASSQVISGRGETQYF
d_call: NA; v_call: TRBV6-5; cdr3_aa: CASHRGAVSNYGYTF
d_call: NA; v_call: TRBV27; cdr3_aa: CASSFLNSPLHF
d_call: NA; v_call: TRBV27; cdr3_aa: CASRVLYRDRDEQFF
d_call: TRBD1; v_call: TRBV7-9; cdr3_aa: CASSFRGLDEQYF
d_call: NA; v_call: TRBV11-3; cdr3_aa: CASSLDLFYNEQFF
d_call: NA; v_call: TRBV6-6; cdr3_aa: CASRDVPTGRYEQYF
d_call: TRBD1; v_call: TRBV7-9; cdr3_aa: CASSLGWTGHTEAFF
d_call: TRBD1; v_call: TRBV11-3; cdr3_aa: CASSFRTGAYNEQFF
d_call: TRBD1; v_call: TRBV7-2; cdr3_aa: CASSLAATGGYEQYF
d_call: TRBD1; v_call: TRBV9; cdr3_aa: CASSVPPIQQGSPYEQYF
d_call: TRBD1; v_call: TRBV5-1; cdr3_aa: CASSLWGIRDSSGNTIYF
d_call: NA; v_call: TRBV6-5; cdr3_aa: CASDESGSSYNEQFF
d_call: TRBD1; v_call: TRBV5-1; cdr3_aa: CASSFGQGDDTQYF
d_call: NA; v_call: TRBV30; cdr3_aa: CAWSWEGSGNTIYF
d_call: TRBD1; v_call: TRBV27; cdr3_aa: CASTPGQGASGANVLTF
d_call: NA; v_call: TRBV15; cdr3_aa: CATSRDNWVAYYGYTF
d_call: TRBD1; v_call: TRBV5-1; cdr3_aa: CASRSPGTGGTYNSPLHF
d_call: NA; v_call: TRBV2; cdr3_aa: CASRRDRLMGDYGYTF
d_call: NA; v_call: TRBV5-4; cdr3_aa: CASSSPREGYANYGYTF
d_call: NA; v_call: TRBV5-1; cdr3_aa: CASSFSGISSYNEQFF
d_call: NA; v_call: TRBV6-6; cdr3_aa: CASSSRTALGNQPQHF
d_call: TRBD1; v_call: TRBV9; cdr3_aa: CASSVQGAVGNTIYF
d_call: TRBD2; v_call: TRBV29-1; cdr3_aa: CSVVGSGTRGSNEQFF